These 22 T cell receptor beta chains share one sample of origin, sequenced in a study of T cell clones after liver transplantation. Repertoires were generated with immunoSEQ multiplex PCR, while TCRdb's copy carries only in-frame clones and drops some. The sample has some 110,000 clones; around 86% are singletons. Sequenced here: CD4+ T cells from blood, sampled before liver transplant. The origin of the receptors is a human donor who received a liver transplant.

The chain has TRBV9 and TRBJ2-7, with 8 bases that match TRBD1. The germline gives CDR1 SGDLS, CDR2 YYNGEE. Trimming took 4 bases from V and 2 from J; bases not matched to a gene: 8. The CDR3 runs 15 residues. CDR3 in amino acids: CASSPGGTGPYEQYF. CDR3 sequence (DNA): TGTGCCAGCAGCCCCGGCGGGACAGGCCCCTACGAGCAGTACTTC. Combining the CDR3 with reference TRBV9 and TRBJ2-7 gives the whole variable domain DSGVTQTPKHLITATGQRVTLRCSPRSGDLSVYWYQQSLDQGLQFLIQYYNGEERAKGNILERFSAQQFPDLHSELNLSSLELGDSALYFCASSPGGTGPYEQYFGPGTRLTVT.

The V call is TRBV4-1, the J call TRBJ1-2; maybe TRBD1 (6 bases). From germline, CDR1 is MGHRA and CDR2 YSYEKL. The CDR3 is 14 amino acids. The V and J ends lost 2 bases and 3 bases respectively, with 10 bases between them. DNA for the CDR3: TGCGCCAGCAGCCAAACAGGGACCTACTATGGCTACACCTTC. Translation: CASSQTGTYYGYTF.

The chain combines TRBV6-5 with TRBJ1-1, with D unclear. The germline gives CDR1 MNHEY, CDR2 SVGAGI. The CDR3 length is 11 residues. The V and J ends lost 8 bases and 1 base respectively, with 5 bases between them. CDR3 loop: CASRENTEAFF. The CDR3 DNA is TGTGCCAGCCGGGAGAACACTGAAGCTTTCTTT.

The chain recombines TRBV7-2 with TRBJ2-7; 8 nucleotides match TRBD1. Unmatched junction bases numbered 9, after V lost 5 bases and J lost 9 bases. The CDR3 consists of 13 residues. Looked up from germline, CDR1 is SGHTA and CDR2 is FQGNSA. The DNA of the CDR3 is TGTGCCAGCAGCCAGCCCGACAGGGGACGGCAGTACTTC. This translates into CASSQPDRGRQYF.

The V call is TRBV6-1, the J call TRBJ2-1, with 10 bases identical to TRBD2. The CDR3 consists of 18 residues. V lost 0 bases, J lost 8 bases, and 13 bases stayed unmatched. Per germline, CDR1 MNHNS and CDR2 SASEGT. DNA for the CDR3: TGTGCCAGCAGTGAAGCCGAAGTCTTCAGCGGGAGGGGTTATGAGCAGTTCTTC. Protein sequence: CASSEAEVFSGRGYEQFF.

The chain links TRBV6-5 to TRBJ2-2; TRBD1 might be the D (5 bases). From germline, CDR1 is MNHEY and CDR2 SVGAGI. Trimming stripped 0 bases from V and 7 bases from J, with 15 bases between. This CDR3 region has 16 residues. The CDR3 protein is CASSYSGLRTGGELFF. The DNA for the CDR3 is TGTGCCAGCAGTTACTCGGGGCTAAGGACGGGCGGGGAGCTGTTTTTT.

The rearrangement joins TRBV30 to TRBJ2-1; tentatively, D is TRBD2 (6 bases). This CDR3 has 14 amino acids. V lost 2 bases to trimming and J lost 5 bases, with 13 bases between them. CDR1 GTSNPN and CDR2 SVGIG come from the germline V gene (reference sequence). CDR3 in DNA: TGTGCCTGGAGTCGCGGGAATGAAAACAATGAGCAGTTCTTC. Its protein product is CAWSRGNENNEQFF.

This chain uses TRBV30 with TRBJ1-2; D not certain. The CDR3 spans 10 residues. Germline values: CDR1 GTSNPN, CDR2 SVGIG (reference sequence). The V gene lost 5 bases and the J gene lost 7 bases, with 8 bases spanning the gap. CDR3 protein: CAWSGIGYTF. CDR3 sequence (DNA): TGTGCCTGGTCGGGCATTGGCTACACCTTC.

The chain couples TRBV9 to TRBJ2-3; no definite D call. CDR1 is SGDLS and CDR2 is YYNGEE in the germline V gene. The CDR3 spans 12 residues. The germline V and J ends were trimmed by 7 bases and 2 bases, with 8 bases remaining between them. CDR3 coding DNA: TGTGCCAGCGCCCCCAACACAGATACGCAGTATTTT. Residues: CASAPNTDTQYF.

This rearrangement joins TRBV10-1 to TRBJ1-3, with 7 bases identical to TRBD1. CDR1 is WNHNN, CDR2 SYGVQD, per germline (reference sequence). V shed 10 bases, J shed 2 bases, and the junction held 2 bases outside the gene matches. The CDR3 length is 12 residues. CDR3: CANDRAGNTIYF. In DNA, the CDR3 is TGCGCCAACGACAGGGCTGGAAACACCATATATTTT.

The CDR3 here is CASSIRTGVSGNTIYF. The CDR3 DNA reads TGCGCCAGCAGCATCCGGACAGGAGTCTCTGGAAACACCATATATTTT. The chain links TRBV5-1 to TRBJ1-3; TRBD1 matches at 7 bases. Trimming took 4 bases from V and 0 from J; bases not matched to a gene: 7. This CDR3 is 16 amino acids long. From germline, CDR1 is SGHRS and CDR2 YFSETQ.

The chain is built from TRBV5-1 and TRBJ1-1, with 7 nucleotides matching TRBD1. V was clipped by 5 bases and J by 6 bases; unmatched bases: 7. The CDR3 spans 13 residues. CDR1 and CDR2 (germline): SGHRS, YFSETQ. The CDR3 bases are TGCGCCAGCAGACCACAGGGGTTCGCTGAAGCTTTCTTT. It translates to CASRPQGFAEAFF. The full variable domain, its missing parts supplied by reference TRBV5-1 and TRBJ1-1, is KAGVTQTPRYLIKTRGQQVTLSCSPISGHRSVSWYQQTPGQGLQFLFEYFSETQRNKGNFPGRFSGRQFSNSRSEMNVSTLELGDSALYLCASRPQGFAEAFFGQGTRLTVV.

This clone occurred a few times. The gene calls are TRBV6-5 and TRBJ2-3; no firm D call. Germline CDR1 and CDR2: MNHEY and SVGAGI. Trimming stripped 6 bases from V and 4 bases from J, with 11 bases between. The CDR3 has 13 amino acids. The CDR3 DNA sequence: TGTGCCAGCAGCCGACGTCCGGCAGATACGCAGTATTTT. It codes for CASSRRPADTQYF.

The CDR3 bases are TGTGCCAGCAGTGGAGCCTCCCTCTCTGGGGCCAACGTCCTGACTTTC. Translating gives CASSGASLSGANVLTF. The V gene is TRBV6-1, the J gene TRBJ2-6; no clear D gene. Germline V CDR1 and CDR2: MNHNS, SASEGT. The V end lost 4 bases, the J end lost 0 bases, and 10 bases lay between the germline ends. The CDR3 covers 16 residues.

The chain recombines TRBV5-5 with TRBJ2-7, with TRBD2 as a possible D gene (5 bases). Germline-derived CDR1 and CDR2 are SGHKS and YYEKEE (reference sequence). This CDR3 region has 13 residues. V lost 6 bases to trimming and J lost 4 bases, with 14 bases between them. CDR3 nucleotides: TGTGCCAGCATCACACTAACGGGGTACGAGCAGTACTTC. Translation gives CASITLTGYEQYF.

This rearrangement joins TRBV7-3 to TRBJ2-3; D is undetermined. Per the germline V gene, CDR1 is SGHTA and CDR2 is FQGTGA. This CDR3 region has 14 residues. V shed 2 bases and J shed 4 bases, with 10 bases lying between them. CDR3 DNA sequence: TGTGCCAGCAGCTTAGTCCCCCGGGCAGATACGCAGTATTTT. Encoded protein: CASSLVPRADTQYF. The whole variable domain, filled in from reference TRBV7-3 and TRBJ2-3, reads GAGVSQTPSNKVTEKGKYVELRCDPISGHTALYWYRQSLGQGPEFLIYFQGTGAADDSGLPNDRFFAVRPEGSVSTLKIQRTERGDSAVYLCASSLVPRADTQYFGPGTRLTVL.

This sequence joins TRBV7-8 and TRBJ2-1; unclear D gene. The CDR3 is made up of 11 amino acids. V lost 5 bases, J lost 10 bases, and 9 bases lay in between. Germline loops: CDR1 SGHVS, CDR2 FQNEAQ. CDR3 loop: CASSTAEEQFF. The CDR3 DNA is TGTGCCAGCAGCACGGCTGAGGAGCAGTTCTTC.

This clone was recorded only once. The rearrangement links TRBV15 to TRBJ2-5, with no clear D. Germline V CDR1 and CDR2: LNHNV, YYDKDF (reference sequence). The length of the CDR3 is 13 residues. The ends were cut back, 0 bases at V and 9 bases at J, with 11 bases in the middle. The CDR3 DNA is TGTGCCACCAGCAGAGATCCAAGTCCGGCCCAGTACTTC. Translating gives CATSRDPSPAQYF.

This clone has just one count. The chain couples TRBV7-9 to TRBJ1-5; D might be TRBD1 (5 bases). Germline CDR1 and CDR2: SEHNR and FQNEAQ (reference sequence). The CDR3 has 16 amino acids. Trimming cost V 2 bases and J 2 bases, with 13 bases left between them. The CDR3 loop is CASSLSSGVRNQPQHF. CDR3 DNA sequence: TGTGCCAGCAGCTTAAGTTCGGGGGTGCGCAATCAGCCCCAGCATTTT.

The chain uses TRBV5-1 and TRBJ1-4; TRBD1 matches 9 bases. The CDR3 sequence is 17 residues long. With V trimmed by 5 bases and J by 0 bases, 8 bases remained unmatched. From germline, CDR1 is SGHRS and CDR2 YFSETQ. In nucleotides, the CDR3 is TGCGCCAGCAGTCCGGGACAGGGAATCCCAACTAATGAAAAACTGTTTTTT. It yields the protein CASSPGQGIPTNEKLFF.

This chain links TRBV27 with TRBJ2-2; perhaps TRBD2 as D (5 bases). The germline V and J ends were trimmed by 7 bases and 4 bases, with 7 bases remaining between them. This CDR3 contains 12 residues. The V gene's germline CDR1 is MNHEY and CDR2 SMNVEV (reference sequence). CDR3 DNA sequence: TGTGCCAGCAACCGGGGCACCGGGGAGCTGTTTTTT. Translated, it gives CASNRGTGELFF.

The chain combines TRBV14 with TRBJ1-5; tentative D call: TRBD1 (5 bases). CDR3 size: 15 residues. The V end lost 4 bases, the J end lost 4 bases, and 14 bases lay between the germline ends. Germline V CDR1 and CDR2: SGHDN, FVKESK. The CDR3 is CASSRGGQGNQPQHF. Here the CDR3 DNA reads TGTGCCAGCAGCCGCGGTGGGCAGGGTAATCAGCCCCAGCATTTT.